This T cell receptor (beta chain) was recovered during a study of blood T cells in healthy people across ages (dated by TCRdb to 2013 to 2016). Looking at the study overall: In model experiments, template switching captured roughly one uniquely barcoded TCR beta cDNA molecule for every two T cells. Using deep sequencing normalized with unique cDNA molecular identifiers, the study measured how TCR beta repertoire diversity changes with age. Four age groups were formed from the donors: young (average approximately 15 years), middle-aged (around 41), aged (62) and long-lived (more than 75). To avoid experimental bias, donors of different ages were randomly spread across the sequencing lanes. The study analyzed two additional independent replicas of 1 million unique cDNA reads from the same blood draw for two donors, one aged 18 to 29 and one aged 80 or older.

The 35 to 40 donors, aged 6 to 90 years, were systemically healthy Caucasian individuals from Russia. Around 9.8 milliliters of peripheral blood were collected from each donor into EDTA-treated Vacutainer tubes. PBMCs were isolated by Ficoll-Paque density-gradient centrifugation, with at least 6 million obtained per sample. Trizol reagent was used to extract total RNA from PBMCs, with at least 6 micrograms per sample. For every donor, flow cytometry on a PBMC aliquot measured the percentage of naive CD45RAhigh/CD27high T cells. This clonotype was recorded a few times. Its specific antigen is unknown. No much larger clone is present one base from it, and per-base qualities are unavailable. Findings and caveats that apply to the study as a whole: Because the CMV infection status of the donors was unknown, age-related changes in expanded clonotypes may potentially have been confounded. There was a strong correlation between observed TCR beta diversity and the percentage of naive T cells measured by flow cytometry. Compared with the aged group, the long-lived group had more naive CD4+ T cells, fewer expanded clones and increased TCR diversity, suggesting age selection. Because profiling used bulk unsorted PBMCs, naive and antigen-experienced compartments could not be compared conclusively. As age increased, observed TCR beta diversity per million T cells dropped in a roughly linear way, and a significant reduction was already evident by age roughly 36. Total diversity estimates from one million sequenced T cells were considered lower bounds and underestimates.

Libraries were prepared through 5' RACE. The listed sequencing device is Illumina HiSeq 2500. The second PCR ran for roughly 7 to 11 cycles and used a J-beta primer mix along with a sample-barcoded 5' primer. A template-switch 5' adaptor carrying 12 random nucleotides introduced a unique molecular identifier onto each TCR beta cDNA molecule. At least 2.5 million CDR3-containing paired-end reads were obtained from each sample. First-strand cDNA was synthesized from all RNA with the Mint cDNA synthesis kit, primed by a TRBC-specific oligonucleotide. All cDNA was treated with uracil-DNA glycosylase and then went through a first 18-cycle PCR with the universal primers M1SS and BC2_uni_R. On the authors' methods: For normalization, 1 million high-quality reads were randomly selected from each sample, with every read carrying a distinct molecular identifier. Instead of being binned into consensus sequences, reads that shared molecular identifiers were thrown out. MiTCR, set to a Q25 quality threshold and the strictest error-elimination algorithm, was used for CDR3 identification, clonotype clustering and error correction. A nonparametric unseen species model using Euler transformation provided a lower-bound estimate of total TCR beta diversity. TCRdb reprocessed the public reads (quality trimming at Q25 with fastp, clone calling with MiXCR) and kept in-frame beta chains. Every distinct CDR3 protein forms one entry, paired with its most common genes and DNA. The V and J calls, along with clone size, are taken from TCRdb and not from the paper's own processing. The sample records 1.2 million to 1.5 million distinct CDR3 sequences, approximately 59% of which are singletons. Jointly, the top ten make up under 8.5% of the sample.

V sheds 3 bases and J sheds 6 bases, leaving 14 bases between their ends. The germline V gene gives CDR1 as KGHSH and CDR2 as LQKENI. Counted from cysteine to phenylalanine, this CDR3 has 14 amino acids. The entry retains the CDR3 DNA only, 42 bases that are in frame from base 1. The source is a man in his late teens or twenties in good health. The specimen sequenced was blood. The chain was built from TRBV18 and TRBJ1-2; the D gene is possibly TRBD1, with 6 bases matching. The CDR3: CASSPTGRRDGYTF. The nucleotides read TGTGCCAGCTCACCCACAGGGAGGCGCGATGGCTACACCTTC.